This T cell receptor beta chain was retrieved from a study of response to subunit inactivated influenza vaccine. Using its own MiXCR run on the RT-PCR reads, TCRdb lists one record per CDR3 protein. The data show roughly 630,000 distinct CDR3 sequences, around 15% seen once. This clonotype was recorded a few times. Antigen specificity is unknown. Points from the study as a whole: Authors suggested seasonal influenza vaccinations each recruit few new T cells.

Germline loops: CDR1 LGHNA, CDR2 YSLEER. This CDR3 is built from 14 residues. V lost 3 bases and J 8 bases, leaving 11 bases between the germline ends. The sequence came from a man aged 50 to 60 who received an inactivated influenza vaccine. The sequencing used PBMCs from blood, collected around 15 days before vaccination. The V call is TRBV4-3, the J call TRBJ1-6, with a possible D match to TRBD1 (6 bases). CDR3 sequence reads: CASSHGGRDSPLHF. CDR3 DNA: TGCGCCAGCAGCCACGGGGGGCGCGATTCACCCCTCCACTTT.